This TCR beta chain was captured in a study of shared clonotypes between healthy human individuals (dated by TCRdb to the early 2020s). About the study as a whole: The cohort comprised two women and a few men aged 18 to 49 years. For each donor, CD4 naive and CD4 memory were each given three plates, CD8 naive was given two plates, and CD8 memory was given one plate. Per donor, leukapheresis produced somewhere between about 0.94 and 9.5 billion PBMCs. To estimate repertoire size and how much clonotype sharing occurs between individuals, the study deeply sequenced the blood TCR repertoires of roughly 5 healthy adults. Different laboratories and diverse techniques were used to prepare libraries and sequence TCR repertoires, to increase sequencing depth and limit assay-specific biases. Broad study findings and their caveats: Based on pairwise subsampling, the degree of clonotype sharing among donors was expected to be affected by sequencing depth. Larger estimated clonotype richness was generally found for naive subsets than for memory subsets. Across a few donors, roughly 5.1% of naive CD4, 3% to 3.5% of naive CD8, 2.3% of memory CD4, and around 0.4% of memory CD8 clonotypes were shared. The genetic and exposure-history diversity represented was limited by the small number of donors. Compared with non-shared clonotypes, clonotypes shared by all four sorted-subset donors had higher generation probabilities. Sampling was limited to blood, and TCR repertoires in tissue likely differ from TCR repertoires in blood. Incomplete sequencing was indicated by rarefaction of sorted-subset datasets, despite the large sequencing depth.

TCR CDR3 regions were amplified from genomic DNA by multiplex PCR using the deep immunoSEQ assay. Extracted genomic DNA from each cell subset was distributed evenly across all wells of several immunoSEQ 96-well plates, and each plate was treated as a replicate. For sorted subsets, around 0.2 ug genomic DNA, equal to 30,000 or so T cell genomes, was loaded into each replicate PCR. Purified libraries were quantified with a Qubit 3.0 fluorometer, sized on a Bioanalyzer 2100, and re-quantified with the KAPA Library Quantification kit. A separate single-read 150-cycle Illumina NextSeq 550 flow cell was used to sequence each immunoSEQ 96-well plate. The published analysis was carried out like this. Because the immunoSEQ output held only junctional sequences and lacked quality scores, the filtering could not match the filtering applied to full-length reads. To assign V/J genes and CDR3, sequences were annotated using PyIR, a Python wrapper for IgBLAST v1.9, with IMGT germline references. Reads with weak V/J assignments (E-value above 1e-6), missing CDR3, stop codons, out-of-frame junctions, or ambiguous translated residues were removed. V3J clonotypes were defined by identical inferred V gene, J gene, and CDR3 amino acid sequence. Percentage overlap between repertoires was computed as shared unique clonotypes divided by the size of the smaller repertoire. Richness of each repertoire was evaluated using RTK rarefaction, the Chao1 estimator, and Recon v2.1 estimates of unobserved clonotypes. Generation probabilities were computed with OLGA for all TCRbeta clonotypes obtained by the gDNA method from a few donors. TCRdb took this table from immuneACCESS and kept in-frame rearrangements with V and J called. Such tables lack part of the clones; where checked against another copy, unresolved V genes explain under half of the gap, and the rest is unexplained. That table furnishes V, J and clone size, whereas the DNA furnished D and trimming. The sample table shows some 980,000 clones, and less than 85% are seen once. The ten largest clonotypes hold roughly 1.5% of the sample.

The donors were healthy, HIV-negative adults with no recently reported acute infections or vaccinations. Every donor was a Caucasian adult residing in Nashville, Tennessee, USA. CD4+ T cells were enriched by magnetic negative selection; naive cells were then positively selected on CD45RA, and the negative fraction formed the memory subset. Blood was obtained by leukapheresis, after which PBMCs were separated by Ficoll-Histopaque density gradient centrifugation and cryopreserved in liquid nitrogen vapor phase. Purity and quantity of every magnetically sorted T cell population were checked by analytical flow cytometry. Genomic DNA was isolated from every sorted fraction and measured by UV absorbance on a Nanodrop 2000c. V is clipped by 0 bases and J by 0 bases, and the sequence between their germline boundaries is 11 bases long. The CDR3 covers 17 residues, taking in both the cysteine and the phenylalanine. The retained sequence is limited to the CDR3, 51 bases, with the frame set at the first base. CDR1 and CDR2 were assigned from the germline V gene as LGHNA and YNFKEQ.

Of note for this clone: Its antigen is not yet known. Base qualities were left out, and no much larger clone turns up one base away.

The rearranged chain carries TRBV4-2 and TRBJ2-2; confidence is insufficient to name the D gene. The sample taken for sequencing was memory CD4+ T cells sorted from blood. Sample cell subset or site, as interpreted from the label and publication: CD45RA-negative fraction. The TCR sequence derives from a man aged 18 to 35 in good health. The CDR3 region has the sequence CASSQDMRSANTGELFF. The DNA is TGTGCCAGCAGCCAAGATATGCGCAGCGCGAACACCGGGGAGCTGTTTTTT.